Following are 21 T cell receptor beta chains from one sample sequenced in a study of T cells in Graves' hyperthyroidism and ophthalmopathy. Using RNA transcripts as the source, TCR beta CDR3 regions were amplified. Initially, a first-round RT-PCR of the TCR CDR3 employed the HTBI primer set. MiXCR, run by TCRdb on the multiplex PCR reads, gives a single entry per CDR3 protein. Counted here are approximately 710,000 distinct CDR3 sequences, roughly 17% occurring once; the ten biggest clones make up around a sixth. Sequencing was performed on blood. The receptors derive from a man aged 45-60 years with Graves' hyperthyroidism.

This clonotype was counted only a few times. This sequence joins TRBV12-3 or TRBV12-4 and TRBJ2-3; no clear D. The length of the CDR3 is 16 residues. V lost 8 bases, J lost 0 bases, and 18 bases lay in between. The CDR3 coding sequence is TGTGCCAGCGGACGCGAGGCTGGGCCTAGCACAGATACGCAGTATTTT. This gives the protein CASGREAGPSTDTQYF.

This clonotype showed up many times. The rearrangement joins TRBV20-1 to TRBJ2-5; 14 bases match TRBD2. CDR1 DFQATT and CDR2 SNEGSKA come from the germline V gene (reference sequence). V shed 3 bases and J 7 bases; nucleotides not matched to a gene: 10. The CDR3 has 16 amino acids. As DNA, the CDR3 is TGCAGTGCTAGCGGGACTAGCGGGAGCGCTGGCGGGACCCAGTACTTC. Encoded protein: CSASGTSGSAGGTQYF.

This clonotype was recorded at least ten times. The V call is TRBV30, the J call TRBJ1-5, with unresolved D. Germline lookup yields CDR1 GTSNPN and CDR2 SVGIG (reference sequence). The CDR3 runs 14 residues. V was pared by 2 bases and J by 2 bases, with 10 bases between. The CDR3 protein is CAWSLRTGNQPQHF. CDR3 sequence (DNA): TGTGCCTGGAGTCTGAGGACCGGCAATCAGCCCCAGCATTTT.

This chain links TRBV28 with TRBJ1-1; D is uncertain. CDR1 MDHEN and CDR2 SYDVKM come from the germline V gene. V dropped 7 bases and J dropped 8 bases, with 11 bases sitting between them. CDR3 length equals 11 residues. The CDR3 DNA reads TGTGCCAGCACCTCCCAAAGGGAAGCTTTCTTT. Translated, it gives CASTSQREAFF.

This clonotype was found many times. The chain employs TRBV28 and TRBJ2-3, with 10 bases that match TRBD1. This CDR3 region has 20 residues. Per germline, CDR1 MDHEN and CDR2 SYDVKM. V was pared by 5 bases and J by 0 bases, with 17 bases of the junction left unmatched. CDR3 in DNA: TGTGCCAGCAGTCTCACCCCTACCGGGACAGGGGCTACTAGCACAGATACGCAGTATTTT. This sequence encodes CASSLTPTGTGATSTDTQYF.

This clonotype was counted ten times or more. The J gene is TRBJ1-2, the V gene TRBV7-2; D is unresolved. Per the germline V gene, CDR1 is SGHTA and CDR2 is FQGNSA. This CDR3 spans 13 amino acids. Trimming removed 5 bases from V and 4 bases from J, with 11 bases in between. Here the CDR3 reads CASSPDGGYGYTF. The CDR3 DNA follows: TGTGCCAGCAGCCCCGATGGAGGCTATGGCTACACCTTC.

The chain joins TRBV6-4 to TRBJ2-2, with TRBD2 matching over 7 bases. There are 13 residues in the CDR3. Germline assignment: CDR1 MRHNA and CDR2 SNTAGT. V was clipped by 6 bases and J by 6 bases; unmatched bases: 4. In DNA form, the CDR3 reads TGTGCCAGCAGGCGAGCGGGACCCGGGGAGCTGTTTTTT. This translates into CASRRAGPGELFF.

This clonotype has a handful of counts. This rearrangement joins TRBV5-6 to TRBJ2-1; weak D call: TRBD1 (6 bases). The CDR3 length is 12 residues. CDR1 is SGHDT and CDR2 is YYEEEE in the germline V gene. V gave up 3 bases and J gave up 9 bases, with 10 bases separating them. The CDR3 here is CASSSGAVEQFF. CDR3 nucleotide sequence: TGTGCCAGCAGCTCAGGGGCTGTTGAGCAGTTCTTC. Complete variable domain (other parts from reference TRBV5-6 and TRBJ2-1): DAGVTQSPTHLIKTRGQQVTLRCSPKSGHDTVSWYQQALGQGPQFIFQYYEEEERQRGNFPDRFSGHQFPNYSSELNVNALLLGDSALYLCASSSGAVEQFFGPGTRLTVL.

This clonotype has a handful of counts. The J gene is TRBJ2-2, the V gene TRBV5-1; TRBD2 might be the D (5 bases). The V and J ends lost 4 bases and 5 bases respectively, with 18 bases between them. Germline V gives CDR1 SGHRS, CDR2 YFSETQ. CDR3 size: 16 residues. The CDR3: CASSRLGGGGTGELFF. The DNA for the CDR3 is TGCGCCAGCAGCCGCTTAGGAGGAGGTGGGACCGGGGAGCTGTTTTTT.

The chain combines TRBV6-2 or TRBV6-3 with TRBJ2-5, with D perhaps TRBD1 (5 bases). Germline V gene lookup returns CDR1 MNHEY and CDR2 SVGEGT. The CDR3 spans 15 residues. Deletions cut 5 bases from V and 2 bases from J, with 15 bases between. In DNA, the CDR3 is TGTGCCAGCAGTAAAACACAGGTATCGCAAGAGACCCAGTACTTC. It is translated as CASSKTQVSQETQYF.

This clonotype was seen more than once but under ten times. As DNA, the CDR3 is TGCGCCAGCAGCTTCGGACAGGGCGGTAATGGCTACACCTTC. This encodes CASSFGQGGNGYTF. The chain combines TRBV5-1 with TRBJ1-2, with 8 bases aligning to TRBD1. V shed 2 bases and J 6 bases; nucleotides not matched to a gene: 6. The germline gives CDR1 SGHRS, CDR2 YFSETQ. CDR3 length equals 14 residues.

The rearrangement joins TRBV28 to TRBJ2-7; 8 bases match TRBD1. With 3 bases clipped from V and 7 bases from J, the junction kept 8 bases outside the gene matches. CDR3 length: 14 amino acids. Per the germline V gene, CDR1 is MDHEN and CDR2 is SYDVKM. CDR3 residues: CASSLGTGRLEQYF. The CDR3 coding sequence is TGTGCCAGCAGTTTGGGGACAGGCCGCCTGGAGCAGTACTTC.

This clonotype was observed a handful of times. J is TRBJ1-3 and V is TRBV28; D unresolved. The germline V gene has CDR1 MDHEN and CDR2 SYDVKM. Trimming cost V 0 bases and J 0 bases, with 9 bases left between them. This CDR3 has 16 amino acids. For the CDR3, the DNA is TGTGCCAGCAGTTTATGGGCCTCGAGCTCTGGAAACACCATATATTTT. It codes for CASSLWASSSGNTIYF.

The chain carries TRBV14 and TRBJ2-3; D gene uncertain. The CDR3 covers 16 residues. CDR1 is SGHDN, CDR2 FVKESK, per germline. Deletions cut 2 bases from V and 2 bases from J, with 14 bases between. The CDR3 is CASSQLLTGPTDTQYF. CDR3 coding DNA: TGTGCCAGCAGCCAACTCTTGACCGGCCCCACAGATACGCAGTATTTT.

This clonotype was seen a few times. V is TRBV7-3 and J is TRBJ2-7; TRBD2 matches 7 bases. J lost 2 bases, V lost 5 bases, and 12 bases had no gene match. The CDR3 is 16 amino acids. Germline V gene sequence: CDR1 SGHTA, CDR2 FQGTGA. The chain's CDR3 is CASSPAGRLAPYEQYF. The CDR3 DNA sequence: TGTGCCAGCAGCCCGGCCGGGAGGCTAGCGCCCTACGAGCAGTACTTC.

This chain joins TRBV7-8 and TRBJ2-7, with D possibly called TRBD1 or TRBD2 (6 bases each). The CDR3 contains 14 residues. Per germline, CDR1 SGHVS and CDR2 FQNEAQ. V lost 3 bases and J lost 6, with 15 bases in between. CDR3 in DNA: TGTGCCAGCAGCTTCCCCGCAGGAGGGGGCGAGCAGTACTTC. This codes for CASSFPAGGGEQYF.

This chain connects TRBV9 to TRBJ1-2; D is possibly TRBD1 (6 bases). Germline CDR1 and CDR2: SGDLS and YYNGEE. With 2 bases removed from V and 3 bases from J, the gap between germline ends came to 8 bases. The CDR3 has 13 amino acids. Here the CDR3 DNA reads TGTGCCAGCAGCGTCTCAGGGGACTATGGCTACACCTTC. Translation gives CASSVSGDYGYTF.

In its sample, this clonotype was seen many times. V and J are TRBV6-5 and TRBJ1-6; a possible D gene is TRBD1 (5 bases). Trimming stripped 0 bases from V and 6 bases from J, with 15 bases between. This CDR3 is built from 17 residues. CDR1 and CDR2 (germline): MNHEY, SVGAGI. DNA for the CDR3: TGTGCCAGCAGTTACTCCACGGCCGGGACGGGTAATTCACCCCTCCACTTT. Its protein product is CASSYSTAGTGNSPLHF.

This sequence joins TRBV4-1 and TRBJ1-4; D call uncertain. The CDR3 has 14 amino acids. Between the trimmed V and J ends, which lost 0 bases and 12 bases, there was a span of 14 bases. CDR1 MGHRA and CDR2 YSYEKL come from the germline V gene. CDR3 sequence: CASSQEQRMAELFF. CDR3 nucleotides: TGCGCCAGCAGCCAAGAACAGCGCATGGCCGAACTGTTTTTT.

This sequence joins TRBV7-3 and TRBJ2-2; no firm D call. Trimming stripped 3 bases from V and 6 bases from J, with 14 bases between. CDR1 is SGHTA, CDR2 FQGTGA, per germline. The CDR3 consists of 15 residues. CDR3 in DNA: TGTGCCAGCAGCTTTGGGGAATTTTCCTCCGGGGAGCTGTTTTTT. Translated: CASSFGEFSSGELFF.

The sample holds one count of this clonotype. A much larger clonotype is one base distant, so this may be a read error. The rearrangement joins TRBV12-3 or TRBV12-4 to TRBJ2-1; D assignment may be TRBD1 or TRBD2 (5 bases each). The CDR3 covers 16 residues. This chain's CDR3 is CASSSGPGPSYNERFF. DNA of the CDR3: TGTGCCAGCAGCTCTGGCCCGGGACCCTCCTACAATGAGCGGTTCTTC.